This TCR beta chain was captured by sequencing in a study of T cells after yellow fever vaccination. Study-level information: Preparation of the low-cell-number fractions used SMART-Seq v4 Ultra Low Input. Study-wide points: Clonotype sharing between CD4 and CD8 compartments was small.

Trimming stripped 3 bases from V and 2 bases from J, with 15 bases between. CDR1 WNHNN and CDR2 SYGVQD come from the germline V gene (reference sequence). The CDR3 runs to 16 residues. Researchers made TCR cDNA using 5'RACE template switching, and this step added a universal primer site and UMIs. MiXCR, run by TCRdb on the 5' RACE reads, gives a single entry per CDR3 protein. The data hold 450,000 to 550,000 distinct CDR3 sequences, with about a fifth observed a single time. This clonotype was detected a few times. Its antigen is undetermined. This rearrangement joins TRBV10-1 to TRBJ2-3; TRBD1 might be the D (5 bases). Sample: PBMCs, taken 15 days after the yellow fever booster vaccination. This TCR came from a man younger than 45 who received the YFV17D yellow fever vaccine. CDR3: CASSEGQGYPTDTQYF. The CDR3 DNA reads TGCGCCAGCAGTGAAGGTCAGGGCTATCCCACAGATACGCAGTATTTT.